This is a list of T cell receptor beta chains from one sample in a study of CD8 T cells in ankylosing spondylitis. TCRdb analysed the 5' RACE reads with MiXCR anew, one entry per CDR3 protein. The table lists roughly 130,000 distinct CDR3 sequences, 6.5% to 9% of them singletons. Specimen: blood, either unsorted or a sorted T cell fraction (not recorded which). The receptor source for this set is a male donor with ankylosing spondylitis or in good health (not recorded which). The CDR3 runs from the conserved cysteine through the conserved F or W. A D gene is named only where the DNA matches it firmly. The size field is filled for only some rows; it gives once, few, many or a size class.

TRBD2 14 many TRBJ2-1 TRBV20-1 CSASWTSEPNEQFF TGCAGTGCTAGTTGGACTAGCGAGCCCAATGAGCAGTTCTTC
. 17 many TRBJ2-3 TRBV4-2 CASSPLGRTSNSDTQYF TGTGCCAGCAGCCCCCTGGGGAGGACATCGAACTCAGATACGCAGTATTTT
TRBD2 13 many TRBJ2-3 TRBV11-2 CASSSLAGEPQYF TGTGCCAGCAGCTCGCTAGCGGGGGAGCCGCAGTATTTT
. 14 many TRBJ2-3 TRBV27 CASRPPRVPDTQYF TGTGCCAGCAGGCCCCCACGCGTCCCAGATACGCAGTATTTT
. 16 many TRBJ2-4 TRBV29-1 CSVEDPLGRPQNIQYF TGCAGCGTTGAAGATCCTCTGGGGAGGCCGCAAAACATTCAGTACTTC
. 16 many TRBJ1-2 TRBV6-1 CATTPGGRTSNYGYTF TGTGCCACCACGCCGGGGGGCAGGACCTCTAACTATGGCTACACCTTC
. 14 . TRBJ2-1 TRBV7-2 CASSLARTNNEQFF TGTGCCAGCAGCTTAGCGCGGACTAACAATGAGCAGTTCTTC
. 12 many TRBJ2-1 TRBV5-1 CASSLQGREQFF TGCGCCAGCAGCTTACAGGGTCGTGAGCAGTTCTTC
. 13 many TRBJ1-2 TRBV20-1 CSARQITNYGYTF TGCAGTGCTCGACAGATTACGAACTATGGCTACACCTTC
. 16 . TRBJ1-5 TRBV5-6 CASSFSEGKSNQPQHF TGTGCCAGCAGCTTTTCTGAGGGAAAGAGCAATCAGCCCCAGCATTTT
. 13 . TRBJ2-7 TRBV12-3/TRBV12-4 CASSFGSGWEQYF TGTGCCAGCAGTTTCGGGTCCGGCTGGGAGCAGTACTTC
. 12 many TRBJ1-1 TRBV28 CAVPAGVTETFF TGTGCCGTTCCGGCCGGAGTAACTGAGACTTTCTTT
. 13 many TRBJ1-4 TRBV5-1 CASSRGGDEKLFF TGCGCCAGCAGCAGGGGGGGCGACGAAAAACTGTTTTTT
. 14 many TRBJ1-1 TRBV12-3/TRBV12-4 CASSLGGRNTEAFF TGTGCCAGCAGTTTAGGGGGAAGGAACACTGAAGCTTTCTTT
. 14 many TRBJ1-6 TRBV7-2 CASSLGPWGSPLHF TGTGCCAGCAGCTTAGGGCCCTGGGGATCACCCCTCCACTTT
. 16 many TRBJ2-1 TRBV10-3 CAISGGLLSSYNEQFF TGTGCCATCAGTGGGGGACTTCTGAGCTCCTACAATGAGCAGTTCTTC
TRBD1 12 many TRBJ2-1 TRBV18 CASSQTGYEQFF TGTGCCAGCTCACAGACAGGGTATGAGCAGTTCTTC
TRBD2 15 many TRBJ2-5 TRBV20-1 CSAERVLADQETQYF TGCAGTGCAGAGCGGGTACTAGCGGATCAAGAGACCCAGTACTTC
. 13 many TRBJ1-6 TRBV9 CASRTRDNSPLHF TGTGCCTCACGGACACGGGATAATTCACCCCTCCACTTT
. 14 many TRBJ2-7 TRBV19 CASSIGPGTYEQYF TGTGCCAGTAGTATTGGACCGGGCACCTACGAGCAGTACTTC
TRBD2 14 many TRBJ2-3 TRBV20-1 CSAREGGTPDTQYF TGCAGTGCTAGAGAGGGAGGGACTCCAGATACGCAGTATTTT
. 12 many TRBJ1-2 TRBV6-5 CASSAPNYGYTF TGTGCCAGCAGTGCGCCGAACTATGGCTACACCTTC
. 15 many TRBJ2-7 TRBV25-1 CASSEGQGVAYEQYF TGTGCCAGCAGTGAAGGGCAGGGTGTAGCCTACGAGCAGTACTTC
. 13 many TRBJ1-1 TRBV5-1 CASSLAGVNEAFF TGCGCCAGCAGCTTGGCGGGGGTCAATGAAGCTTTCTTT
. 12 many TRBJ2-7 TRBV29-1 CSVEANAYEQYF TGCAGCGTTGAGGCAAATGCCTACGAGCAGTACTTC
. 15 many TRBJ2-2 TRBV7-2 CASSLQGPYTGELFF TGTGCCAGCAGCTTACAAGGACCGTACACCGGGGAGCTGTTTTTT
TRBD2 15 many TRBJ2-1 TRBV20-1 CSARPGTSSHNEQFF TGCAGTGCTAGGCCCGGGACTAGCAGCCACAATGAGCAGTTCTTC
TRBD1 14 many TRBJ2-5 TRBV12-3/TRBV12-4 CASSFGQGKETQYF TGTGCCAGCAGTTTTGGACAGGGGAAAGAGACCCAGTACTTC
. 12 . TRBJ1-2 TRBV2 CASSETEYGYTF TGTGCCAGCAGTGAAACAGAATATGGCTACACCTTC
TRBD2 15 . TRBJ2-1 TRBV2 CASSGASGAYNEQFF TGTGCCAGCAGTGGTGCTAGCGGGGCCTACAATGAGCAGTTCTTC
. 12 many TRBJ1-2 TRBV20-1 CSAHIFNYGYTF TGCAGTGCGCACATATTTAACTATGGCTACACCTTC
. 16 many TRBJ2-2 TRBV5-1 CASSLVAGASTGELFF TGCGCCAGCAGCTTGGTAGCAGGAGCTTCTACCGGGGAGCTGTTTTTT